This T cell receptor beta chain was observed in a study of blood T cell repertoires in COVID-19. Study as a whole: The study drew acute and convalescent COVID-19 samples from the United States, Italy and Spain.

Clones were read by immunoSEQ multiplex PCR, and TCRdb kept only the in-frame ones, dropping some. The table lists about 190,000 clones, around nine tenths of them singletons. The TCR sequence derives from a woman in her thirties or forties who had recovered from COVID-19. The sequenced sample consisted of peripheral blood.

The CDR3 DNA sequence: TGTGCCAGTAGTTTTGGTGGCGGGAGGGATGAGCAGTTCTTC. Its protein product is CASSFGGGRDEQFF. This chain joins TRBV19 and TRBJ2-1; the match to TRBD2 covers 9 bases. Trimming cost V 5 bases and J 8 bases; bases outside gene matches: 7. The CDR3 has 14 amino acids. Per the germline V gene, CDR1 is LNHDA and CDR2 is SQIVND (reference sequence).